This record looks at one T cell receptor (beta chain) sequence and its context. These data belong to a study of blood T cell repertoires in COVID-19. Study as a whole: The United States, Italy and Spain were the sources of the acute and convalescent COVID-19 samples.

The Seattle patients joined while their infection was active and were tracked longitudinally afterward. Unmatched junction bases numbered 9, after V lost 2 bases and J lost 10 bases. The CDR3 is 15 residues long. CDR1 and CDR2 from the germline V gene are SNHLY and FYNNEI. Generated by immunoSEQ multiplex PCR, the TCRdb table keeps only in-frame clones and is missing some. The sample holds about 140,000 clones; around 89% are singletons and the top ten take 2.5%. This chain connects TRBV2 to TRBJ2-3, with TRBD1 matching over 10 bases. The clonotype comes from a human donor with COVID-19, enrolled during active disease. The donor label of this sample is uncertain. The sample was peripheral blood. The CDR3, as DNA: TGTGCCAGCAGTGAACGACAGGGGGCGGTGGTTGCGCAGTATTTT. This translates into CASSERQGAVVAQYF.